The sequence of this T cell receptor beta chain was determined in a study of cytomegalovirus exposure and HLA in healthy donors. Study findings and constraints: Later on, an analysis found that several of the most significant clusters appeared to be linked to common viral pathogens, which included parvovirus B19. Presence/absence analyses took donor sequencing depth as roughly uniform. Later analysis reportedly placed an Asian-associated ancestry cluster below the roughly 700-donor mean in N-insertions.

CDR3 length: 14 residues. Germline V CDR1 and CDR2: MNHEY, SVGAGI. Trimming removed 5 bases from V and 2 bases from J; junction bases left unmatched: 6. Points on this clone: The antigen remains undetermined.

Vbeta (60) and Jbeta (13) primers were used in the PCR. Clones were read by immunoSEQ multiplex PCR, and TCRdb kept only the in-frame ones, dropping some. The sample has roughly 63,000 clones, 65% to 75% seen once. The chain combines TRBV6-5 with TRBJ2-7; TRBD2 agrees at 7 bases. The sequenced sample consisted of PBMCs. The sequence was collected from a middle-aged man in good health and CMV-seropositive. CDR3 sequence reads: CASSLTGGTYEQYF. The CDR3 DNA reads TGTGCCAGCAGTCTCACGGGGGGAACCTACGAGCAGTACTTC.